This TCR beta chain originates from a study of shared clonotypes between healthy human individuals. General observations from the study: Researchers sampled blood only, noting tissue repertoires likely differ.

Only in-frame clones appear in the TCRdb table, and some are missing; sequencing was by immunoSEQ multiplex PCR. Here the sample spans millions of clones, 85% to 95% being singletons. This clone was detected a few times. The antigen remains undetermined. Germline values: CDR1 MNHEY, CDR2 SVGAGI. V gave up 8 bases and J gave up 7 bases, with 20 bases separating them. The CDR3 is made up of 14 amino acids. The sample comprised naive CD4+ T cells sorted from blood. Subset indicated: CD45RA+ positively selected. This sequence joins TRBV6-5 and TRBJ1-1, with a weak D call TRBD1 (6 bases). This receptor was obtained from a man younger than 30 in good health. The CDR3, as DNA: TGTGCCAGCGCCAGCAGGGGACTAATGGATGAAGCTTTCTTT. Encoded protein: CASASRGLMDEAFF.